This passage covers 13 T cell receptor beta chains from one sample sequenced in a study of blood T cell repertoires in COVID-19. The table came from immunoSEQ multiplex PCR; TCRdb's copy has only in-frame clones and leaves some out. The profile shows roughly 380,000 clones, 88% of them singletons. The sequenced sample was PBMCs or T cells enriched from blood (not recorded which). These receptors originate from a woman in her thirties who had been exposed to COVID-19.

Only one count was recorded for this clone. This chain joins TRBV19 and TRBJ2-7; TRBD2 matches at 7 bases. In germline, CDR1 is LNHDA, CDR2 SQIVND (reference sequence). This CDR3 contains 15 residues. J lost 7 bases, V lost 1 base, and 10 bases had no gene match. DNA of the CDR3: TGTGCCAGTAGTATAGGTTCGGGAGGTTCTTGGGAGCAGTACTTC. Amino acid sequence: CASSIGSGGSWEQYF. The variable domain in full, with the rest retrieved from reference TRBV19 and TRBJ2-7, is DGGITQSPKYLFRKEGQNVTLSCEQNLNHDAMYWYRQDPGQGLRLIYYSQIVNDFQKGDIAEGYSVSREKKESFPLTVTSAQKNPTAFYLCASSIGSGGSWEQYFGPGTRLTVT.

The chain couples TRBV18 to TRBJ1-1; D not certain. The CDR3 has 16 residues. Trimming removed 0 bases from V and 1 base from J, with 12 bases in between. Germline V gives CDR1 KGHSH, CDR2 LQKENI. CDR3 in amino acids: CASSPPPVRQNTEAFF. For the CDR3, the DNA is TGTGCCAGCTCACCACCCCCAGTTAGACAGAACACTGAAGCTTTCTTT.

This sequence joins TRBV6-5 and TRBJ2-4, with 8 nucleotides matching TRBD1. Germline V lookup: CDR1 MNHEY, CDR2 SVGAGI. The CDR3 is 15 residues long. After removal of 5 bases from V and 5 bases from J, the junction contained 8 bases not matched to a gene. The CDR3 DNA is TGTGCCAGCAGTCGGGAGACAGGGGCAGAAAACATTCAGTACTTC. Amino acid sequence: CASSRETGAENIQYF.

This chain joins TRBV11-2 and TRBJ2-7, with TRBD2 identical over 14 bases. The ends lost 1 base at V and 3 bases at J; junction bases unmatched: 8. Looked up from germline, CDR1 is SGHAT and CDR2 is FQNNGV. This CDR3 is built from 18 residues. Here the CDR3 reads CASSLANSGLAGGYEQYF. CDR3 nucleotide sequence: TGTGCCAGCAGCTTAGCAAACTCCGGACTAGCGGGAGGCTACGAGCAGTACTTC.

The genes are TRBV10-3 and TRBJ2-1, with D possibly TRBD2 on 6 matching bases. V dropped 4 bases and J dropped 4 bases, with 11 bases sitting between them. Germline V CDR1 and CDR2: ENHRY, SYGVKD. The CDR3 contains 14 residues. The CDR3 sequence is CAISVSGAYNEQFF. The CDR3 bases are TGTGCCATCAGTGTATCGGGAGCTTACAATGAGCAGTTCTTC.

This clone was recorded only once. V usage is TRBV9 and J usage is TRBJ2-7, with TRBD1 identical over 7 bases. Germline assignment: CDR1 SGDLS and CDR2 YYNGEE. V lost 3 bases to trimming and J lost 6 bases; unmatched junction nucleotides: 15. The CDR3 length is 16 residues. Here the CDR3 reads CASSAGAGGPAREQYF. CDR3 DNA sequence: TGTGCCAGCAGCGCCGGAGCAGGGGGACCGGCTCGCGAGCAGTACTTC.

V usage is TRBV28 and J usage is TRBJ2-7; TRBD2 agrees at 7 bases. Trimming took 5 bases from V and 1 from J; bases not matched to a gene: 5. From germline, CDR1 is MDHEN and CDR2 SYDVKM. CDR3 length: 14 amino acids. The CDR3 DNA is TGTGCCAGCAGTCAGCGGGACGGATCCTACGAGCAGTACTTC. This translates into CASSQRDGSYEQYF.

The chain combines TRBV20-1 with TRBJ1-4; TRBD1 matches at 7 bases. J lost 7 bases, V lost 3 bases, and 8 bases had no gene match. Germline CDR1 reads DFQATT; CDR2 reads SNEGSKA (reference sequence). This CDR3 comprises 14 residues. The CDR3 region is CSASVGAGGEKLFF. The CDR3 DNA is TGCAGTGCTAGTGTGGGGGCAGGGGGTGAAAAACTGTTTTTT.

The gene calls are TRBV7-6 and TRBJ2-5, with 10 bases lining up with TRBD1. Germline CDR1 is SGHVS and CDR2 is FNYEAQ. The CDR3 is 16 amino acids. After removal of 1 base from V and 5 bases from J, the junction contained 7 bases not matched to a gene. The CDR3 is CASSLVGGTGVETQYF. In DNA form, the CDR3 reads TGTGCCAGCAGCTTAGTCGGGGGGACAGGGGTTGAGACCCAGTACTTC.

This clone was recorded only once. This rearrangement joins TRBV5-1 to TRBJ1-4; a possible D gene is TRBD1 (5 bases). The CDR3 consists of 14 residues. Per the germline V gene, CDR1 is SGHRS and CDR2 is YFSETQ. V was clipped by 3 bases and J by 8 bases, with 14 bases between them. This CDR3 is CASSSGQPGEKLFF. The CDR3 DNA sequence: TGCGCCAGCAGCTCCGGACAACCAGGCGAAAAACTGTTTTTT.

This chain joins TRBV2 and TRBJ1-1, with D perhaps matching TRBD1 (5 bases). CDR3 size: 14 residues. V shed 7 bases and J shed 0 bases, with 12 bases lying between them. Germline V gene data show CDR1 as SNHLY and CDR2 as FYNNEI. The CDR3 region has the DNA TGTGCCAGCATCAGGGCGCATATGAACACTGAAGCTTTCTTT. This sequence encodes CASIRAHMNTEAFF.

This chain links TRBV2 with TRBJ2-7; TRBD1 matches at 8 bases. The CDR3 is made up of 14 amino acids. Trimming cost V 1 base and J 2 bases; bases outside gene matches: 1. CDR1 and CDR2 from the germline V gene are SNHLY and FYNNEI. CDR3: CASSEVDRAYEQYF. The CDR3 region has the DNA TGTGCCAGCAGTGAAGTGGACAGGGCCTACGAGCAGTACTTC. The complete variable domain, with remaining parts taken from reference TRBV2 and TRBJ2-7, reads EPEVTQTPSHQVTQMGQEVILRCVPISNHLYFYWYRQILGQKVEFLVSFYNNEISEKSEIFDDQFSVERPDGSNFTLKIRSTKLEDSAMYFCASSEVDRAYEQYFGPGTRLTVT.

CDR3 amino acids: CASSARTGLGSWTGELFF. The CDR3 DNA follows: TGTGCCAGCAGCGCCAGGACAGGATTGGGGAGTTGGACCGGGGAGCTGTTTTTT. V and J are TRBV9 and TRBJ2-2, with 7 bases matching TRBD1. This CDR3 is built from 18 residues. V lost 3 bases to trimming and J lost 5 bases; unmatched junction nucleotides: 16. The germline CDR1 and CDR2 sequences are SGDLS and YYNGEE.